The clone carrying this T cell receptor beta chain was counted a few times. Its antigen is as yet unknown. The CDR3 runs to 15 residues. CDR1 is SGHTA, CDR2 FQGTGA, per germline. Germline trimming cut 5 bases from V and 3 bases from J; bases unmatched to any gene: 3. One entry per CDR3 protein, called by TCRdb with MiXCR from the RT-PCR reads. The sample has approximately 530,000 distinct CDR3 sequences; 10% to 15% are singletons. These data are taken from a study of response to subunit inactivated influenza vaccine. General study results and limits: Each seasonal influenza vaccination, the authors suggested, recruits few new T cells.

The TCR was taken from a middle-aged man who received an inactivated influenza vaccine. The material sequenced was PBMCs from blood, taken 40 to 50 days after vaccination. V and J are TRBV7-3 and TRBJ2-3, with 12 bases fitting TRBD2. This chain's CDR3 is CASSRTSGKTDTQYF. DNA of the CDR3: TGTGCCAGCAGCCGGACTAGCGGGAAAACAGATACGCAGTATTTT.